This T cell receptor (beta chain) was identified in a study of tumor-infiltrating lymphocytes in primary liver carcinoma. Whole-study context: Patients comprised men and women whose ages fell between 30 and 69 years. Staged T1-T3 N0M0, the tumors had sizes that ranged from roughly 4 to 10 cm across. Study-wide results and caveats: For tumor-adjacent and tumor-blood pairs, overlap was less than that seen for tumor region pairs.

Unsorted bulk tissue of roughly 20-31 mg yielded co-extracted RNA and DNA. On this clonotype itself: Its antigen is not known. A read error is possible here, since a much larger clone lies one base away.

TCR beta cDNA was made from 400 to 500 ng total RNA with a constant-region primer. Three nested multiplex PCR rounds, a slightly modified ARM-PCR, produced the libraries for TCR beta. PCR rounds one and two used TRBV1-TRBV30 forward primers with a C-beta reverse primer for 9 to 10 cycles each. TCRdb processed the multiplex PCR reads anew with MiXCR; each CDR3 protein has one entry. Of around 70,000 distinct CDR3 sequences listed, roughly three quarters were seen once; the top ten hold 28%. Germline V gene data show CDR1 as ENHRY and CDR2 as SYGVKD. The CDR3 has 12 residues. Specimen: liver tumor tissue from sampling region 4. Subset indicated: tumor region T4, right-lateral pole. This receptor was identified in a man aged 35 to 55 with primary liver carcinoma and hepatitis B virus infection. The rearrangement joins TRBV10-3 to TRBJ1-5; D ambiguous. DNA for the CDR3: TGTGTCATCAGTGACAGCAATCAGCCCCAGCATTTT. Translated: CVISDSNQPQHF.